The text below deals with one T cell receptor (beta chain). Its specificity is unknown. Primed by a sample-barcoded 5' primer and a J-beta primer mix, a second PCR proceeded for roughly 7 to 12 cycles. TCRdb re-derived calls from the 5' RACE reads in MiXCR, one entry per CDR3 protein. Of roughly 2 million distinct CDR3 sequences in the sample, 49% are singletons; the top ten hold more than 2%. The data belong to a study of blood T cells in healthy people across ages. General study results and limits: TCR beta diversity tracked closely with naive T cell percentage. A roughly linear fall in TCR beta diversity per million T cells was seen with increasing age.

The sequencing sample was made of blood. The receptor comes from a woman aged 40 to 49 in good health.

CDR3: CSVPEPSGGQFF. The CDR3, as DNA: TGCAGCGTTCCCGAGCCTAGCGGTGGGCAGTTCTTC. V and J are TRBV29-1 and TRBJ2-1; 7 bases are a match to TRBD2. Germline CDR1 reads SQVTM; CDR2 reads ANQGSEA. This CDR3 comprises 12 residues. V trimming: 5 bases; J trimming: 12 bases; junction bases outside the gene matches: 10.